This T cell receptor beta chain stems from a study of Graves' ophthalmopathy and Graves' hyperthyroidism. Study results and limitations: Appearing in blood as well were most expanded thyroid clonotypes above 0.001 frequency. For separating ophthalmopathy from stable hyperthyroidism, a 13-signature model gave 87.88% sensitivity and approximately 76% specificity. With roughly 65% sensitivity and 72.22% specificity, the model predicted ophthalmopathy progression.

This CDR3 region has 16 residues. Looked up from germline, CDR1 is GTSNPN and CDR2 is SVGIG (reference sequence). The V end lost 5 bases, the J end lost 0 bases, and 17 bases lay between the germline ends. Researchers took RNA transcripts and amplified TCR beta CDR3 regions from them. Second-round multiplex PCR followed a first-round RT-PCR using HTBI primers. MiXCR was run by TCRdb on the multiplex PCR reads, yielding one entry per CDR3 protein. The table shows about 400,000 distinct CDR3 sequences, with 20% to 25% occurring only once. This clonotype occurred many times. What it binds is unknown. People with hyperthyroidism were aged 18 to 65 and newly diagnosed, under 2 months' duration.

Sequenced sample: peripheral blood. The chain links TRBV30 to TRBJ1-3, with D unclear. This TCR derives from a woman aged 18-29 years with stable Graves' hyperthyroidism. The CDR3 here is CAWDRKQLSSGNTIYF. CDR3 coding DNA: TGTGCCTGGGATCGTAAACAGCTTAGCTCTGGAAACACCATATATTTT. Full variable domain (missing parts from reference TRBV30 and TRBJ1-3): SQTIHQWPATLVQPVGSPLSLECTVEGTSNPNLYWYRQAAGRGLQLLFYSVGIGQISSEVPQNLSASRPQDRQFILSSKKLLLSDSGFYLCAWDRKQLSSGNTIYFGEGSWLTVV.